This TCR beta chain emerged from a study of cytomegalovirus exposure and HLA in healthy donors. TCRdb's copy holds only in-frame clones and misses some; the assay was immunoSEQ multiplex PCR. The sample yields 120,000 to 150,000 clones, around 88% seen once. This CDR3 comprises 15 residues. Trimming took 5 bases from V and 0 from J, leaving 11 bases between them. The germline gives CDR1 KGHSH, CDR2 LQKENI. The rearrangement links TRBV18 to TRBJ1-3, with D hard to call. The sequenced material came from PBMCs. The sequence was obtained from a woman under 30 in good health and CMV-seropositive. CDR3 amino acids: CASSAKSHSGNTIYF. The CDR3 nucleotides are TGTGCCAGCTCAGCGAAGTCCCACTCTGGAAACACCATATATTTT.